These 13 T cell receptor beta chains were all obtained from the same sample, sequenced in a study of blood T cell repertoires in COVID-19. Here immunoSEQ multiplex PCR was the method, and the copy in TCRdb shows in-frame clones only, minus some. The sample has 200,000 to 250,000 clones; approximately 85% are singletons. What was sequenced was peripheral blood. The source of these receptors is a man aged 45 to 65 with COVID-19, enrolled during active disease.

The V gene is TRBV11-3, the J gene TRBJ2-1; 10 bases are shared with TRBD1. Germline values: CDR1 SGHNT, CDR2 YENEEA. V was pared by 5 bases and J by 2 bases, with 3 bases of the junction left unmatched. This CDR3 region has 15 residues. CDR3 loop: CASSPGTGAYNEQFF. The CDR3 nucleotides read TGTGCCAGCAGCCCCGGGACAGGGGCCTACAATGAGCAGTTCTTC.

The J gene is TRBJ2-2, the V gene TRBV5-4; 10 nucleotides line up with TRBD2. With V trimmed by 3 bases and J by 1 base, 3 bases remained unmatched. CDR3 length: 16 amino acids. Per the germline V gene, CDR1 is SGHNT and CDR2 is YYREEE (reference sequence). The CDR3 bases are TGTGCCAGCAGCTGGAGCGGGGGGGTGAACACCGGGGAGCTGTTTTTT. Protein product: CASSWSGGVNTGELFF.

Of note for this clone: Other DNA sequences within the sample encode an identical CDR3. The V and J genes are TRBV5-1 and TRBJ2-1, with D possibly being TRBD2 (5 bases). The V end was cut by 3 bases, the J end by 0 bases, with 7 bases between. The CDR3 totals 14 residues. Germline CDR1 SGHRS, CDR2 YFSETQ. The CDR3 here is CASSSGSSYNEQFF. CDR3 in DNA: TGCGCCAGCAGCTCGGGGAGCTCCTACAATGAGCAGTTCTTC.

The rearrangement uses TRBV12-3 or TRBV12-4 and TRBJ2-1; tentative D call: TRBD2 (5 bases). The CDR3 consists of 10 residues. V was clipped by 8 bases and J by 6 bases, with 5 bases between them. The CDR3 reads CASEGNEQFF. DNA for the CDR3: TGTGCCAGCGAGGGCAATGAGCAGTTCTTC.

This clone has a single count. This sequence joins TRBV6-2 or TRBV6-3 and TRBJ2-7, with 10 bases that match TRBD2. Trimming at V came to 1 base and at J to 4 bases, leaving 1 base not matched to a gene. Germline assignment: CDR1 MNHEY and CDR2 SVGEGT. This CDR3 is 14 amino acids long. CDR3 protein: CASSYLGLAYEQYF. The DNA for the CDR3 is TGTGCCAGCAGTTACTTGGGACTAGCGTACGAGCAGTACTTC.

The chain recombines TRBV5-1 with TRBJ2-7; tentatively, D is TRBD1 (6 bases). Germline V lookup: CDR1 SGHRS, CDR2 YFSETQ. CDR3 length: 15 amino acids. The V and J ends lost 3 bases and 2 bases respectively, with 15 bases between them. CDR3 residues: CASSYSGTPAYEQYF. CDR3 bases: TGCGCCAGCAGCTATTCCGGGACACCCGCCTACGAGCAGTACTTC.

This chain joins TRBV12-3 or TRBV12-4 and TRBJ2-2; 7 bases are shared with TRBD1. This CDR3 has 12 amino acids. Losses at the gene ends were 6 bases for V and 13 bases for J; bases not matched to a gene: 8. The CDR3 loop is CASSQVTGLLFF. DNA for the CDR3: TGTGCCAGCAGCCAAGTGACAGGGCTGCTGTTTTTT.

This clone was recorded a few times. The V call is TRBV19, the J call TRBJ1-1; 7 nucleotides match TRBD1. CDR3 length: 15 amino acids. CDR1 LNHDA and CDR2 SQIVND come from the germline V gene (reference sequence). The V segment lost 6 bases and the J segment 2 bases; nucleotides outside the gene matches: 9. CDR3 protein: CASSPRDSPNTEAFF. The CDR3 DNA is TGTGCCAGTAGCCCAAGGGACAGCCCAAACACTGAAGCTTTCTTT.

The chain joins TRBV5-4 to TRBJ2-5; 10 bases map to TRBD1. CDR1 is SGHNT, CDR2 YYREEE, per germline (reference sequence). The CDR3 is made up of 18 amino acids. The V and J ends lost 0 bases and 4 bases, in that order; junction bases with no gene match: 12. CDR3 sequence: CASSLVPTGTGVRETQYF. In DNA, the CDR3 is TGTGCCAGCAGCTTGGTACCAACCGGGACAGGGGTACGAGAGACCCAGTACTTC.

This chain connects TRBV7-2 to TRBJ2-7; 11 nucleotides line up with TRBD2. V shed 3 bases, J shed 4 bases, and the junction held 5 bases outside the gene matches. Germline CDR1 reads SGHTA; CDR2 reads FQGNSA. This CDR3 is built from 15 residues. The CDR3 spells CASSFSTSGGYEQYF. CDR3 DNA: TGTGCCAGCAGCTTTTCAACTAGCGGGGGTTACGAGCAGTACTTC.

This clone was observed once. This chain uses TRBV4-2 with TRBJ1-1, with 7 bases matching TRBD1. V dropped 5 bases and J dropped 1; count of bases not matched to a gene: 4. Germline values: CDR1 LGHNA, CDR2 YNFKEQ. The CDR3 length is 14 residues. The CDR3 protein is CASSGDRKNTEAFF. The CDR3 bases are TGTGCCAGCAGCGGGGACAGAAAGAACACTGAAGCTTTCTTT.

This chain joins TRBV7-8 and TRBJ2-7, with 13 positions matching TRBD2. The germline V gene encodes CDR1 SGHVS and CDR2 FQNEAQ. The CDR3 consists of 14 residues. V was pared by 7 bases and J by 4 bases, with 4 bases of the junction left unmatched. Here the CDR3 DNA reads TGTGCCAGCATAAGGACTAGCGGGGGTTACGAGCAGTACTTC. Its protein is CASIRTSGGYEQYF. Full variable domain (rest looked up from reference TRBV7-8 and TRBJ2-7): GAGVSQSPRYKVAKRGQDVALRCDPISGHVSLFWYQQALGQGPEFLTYFQNEAQLDKSGLPSDRFFAERPEGSVSTLKIQRTQQEDSAVYLCASIRTSGGYEQYFGPGTRLTVT.

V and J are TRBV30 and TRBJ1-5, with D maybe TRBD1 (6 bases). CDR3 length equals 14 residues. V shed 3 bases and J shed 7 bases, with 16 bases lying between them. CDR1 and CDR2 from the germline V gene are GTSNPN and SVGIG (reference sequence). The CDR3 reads CAWSSTGLGQPQHF. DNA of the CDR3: TGTGCCTGGAGCTCCACAGGGTTGGGGCAGCCCCAGCATTTT.